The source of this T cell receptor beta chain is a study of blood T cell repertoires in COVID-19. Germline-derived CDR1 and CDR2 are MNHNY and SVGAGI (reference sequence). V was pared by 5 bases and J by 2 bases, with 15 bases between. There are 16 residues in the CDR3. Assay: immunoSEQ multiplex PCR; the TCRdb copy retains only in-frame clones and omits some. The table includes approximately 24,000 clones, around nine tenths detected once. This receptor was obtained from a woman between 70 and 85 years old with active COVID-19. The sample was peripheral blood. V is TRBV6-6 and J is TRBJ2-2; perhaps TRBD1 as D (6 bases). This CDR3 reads CASSPAGTLNTGELFF. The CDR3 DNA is TGTGCCAGCAGTCCCGCCGGGACACTAAACACCGGGGAGCTGTTTTTT.